These 10 T cell receptor beta chains share one sample of origin, sequenced in a study of cytomegalovirus exposure and HLA in healthy donors. The PCR ran on 60 Vbeta and 13 Jbeta primers. Repertoires were generated with immunoSEQ multiplex PCR, while TCRdb's copy carries only in-frame clones and drops some. The sample has 180,000 or so clones, just under 80% seen once; the top ten hold approximately 2.9%. Sequencing was carried out using PBMCs. Receptors originate from a female donor in good health and CMV-seronegative.

This sequence joins TRBV5-1 and TRBJ2-1; 11 bases match TRBD2. Looked up from germline, CDR1 is SGHRS and CDR2 is YFSETQ. V was pared by 4 bases and J by 7 bases, with 16 bases of the junction left unmatched. The CDR3 sequence is 18 residues long. The CDR3 bases are TGCGCCAGCAGCACTCCTAGCGGGGGGATATCCCTAGGGAATGAGCAGTTCTTC. Protein product: CASSTPSGGISLGNEQFF.

The chain joins TRBV7-9 to TRBJ2-2, with D perhaps TRBD1 (6 bases). CDR3 size: 14 residues. Germline CDR1 SEHNR, CDR2 FQNEAQ (reference sequence). Trimming removed 5 bases at V and 3 bases at J, with 10 bases between. CDR3 region: CASSVGQYTGELFF. In nucleotides, the CDR3 is TGTGCCAGCAGCGTCGGACAGTACACCGGGGAGCTGTTTTTT.

This CDR3 reads CASSERGDRGEQFF. CDR3 coding DNA: TGTGCCAGCAGTGAACGGGGAGACCGGGGTGAGCAGTTCTTC. This rearrangement joins TRBV2 to TRBJ2-1, with D maybe TRBD2 (5 bases). The CDR3 extends over 14 amino acids. Germline V gene lookup returns CDR1 SNHLY and CDR2 FYNNEI. Trimming cost V 2 bases and J 9 bases, with 14 bases left between them.

The V and J genes are TRBV7-6 and TRBJ2-3; tentatively, D is TRBD1 (6 bases). CDR1 and CDR2 (germline): SGHVS, FNYEAQ. V lost 4 bases and J lost 4, with 9 bases in between. The CDR3 is 13 amino acids. The CDR3 nucleotides are TGTGCCAGCAGCTCCTCAGGGGCAGATACGCAGTATTTT. Translated, it gives CASSSSGADTQYF.

The rearrangement links TRBV6-5 to TRBJ2-7; 7 nucleotides agree with TRBD1. Germline V CDR1 and CDR2: MNHEY, SVGAGI. CDR3 length: 14 residues. Losses at the gene ends were 6 bases for V and 0 bases for J; bases not matched to a gene: 5. This CDR3 is CASRKTGSSYEQYF. CDR3 in DNA: TGTGCCAGCAGAAAGACAGGGAGCTCCTACGAGCAGTACTTC.

J is TRBJ1-1 and V is TRBV15, with a tentative D call TRBD1 (5 bases). The germline V and J ends were trimmed by 5 bases and 2 bases, with 9 bases remaining between them. From germline, CDR1 is LNHNV and CDR2 YYDKDF (reference sequence). CDR3 length equals 13 residues. The CDR3 DNA is TGTGCCACCAGCGGGGGGAGAAACACTGAAGCTTTCTTT. Amino acids: CATSGGRNTEAFF.

This chain joins TRBV7-9 and TRBJ2-7, with D possibly being TRBD1 (5 bases). Germline-derived CDR1 and CDR2 are SEHNR and FQNEAQ (reference sequence). Trimming left V 0 bases short and J 4 bases short, with 25 bases between. The CDR3 has 19 residues. The DNA for the CDR3 is TGTGCCAGCAGCTTAGCTCCCAGCCAGGGCGGTACCCGAGCTTACGAGCAGTACTTC. Translating gives CASSLAPSQGGTRAYEQYF.

The V gene is TRBV10-3, the J gene TRBJ1-2; 8 bases line up with TRBD1. The CDR3 consists of 12 residues. CDR1 is ENHRY, CDR2 SYGVKD, per germline. The junction had 2 bases not matched to a gene; V was cut back by 8 bases and J by 3 bases. The CDR3 is CAIQTGDYGYTF. CDR3 DNA: TGTGCCATCCAGACAGGGGACTATGGCTACACCTTC.

The rearrangement links TRBV2 to TRBJ2-5, with 9 bases fitting TRBD2. The CDR3 spans 14 residues. V gave up 4 bases and J gave up 5 bases; unmatched junction bases: 5. CDR1 and CDR2 from the germline V gene are SNHLY and FYNNEI. The CDR3 bases are TGTGCCAGCAGTGTGGCGGGGGGGAGGGAGACCCAGTACTTC. Protein: CASSVAGGRETQYF.

This CDR3 reads CASIRQGGNTEAFF. CDR3 sequence (DNA): TGTGCCAGCATCCGACAGGGGGGGAACACTGAAGCTTTCTTT. The chain is built from TRBV6-5 and TRBJ1-1; TRBD1 matches at 9 bases. CDR1 is MNHEY and CDR2 is SVGAGI in the germline V gene. Trimming removed 7 bases from V and 1 base from J; junction bases left unmatched: 4. The CDR3 consists of 14 residues.